What follows are 15 T cell receptor beta chains derived from one specimen sequenced in a study of cytomegalovirus exposure and HLA in healthy donors. PCR involved 60 Vbeta and 13 Jbeta primers. Repertoires were generated with immunoSEQ multiplex PCR, while TCRdb's copy carries only in-frame clones and drops some. The sample consists of roughly 160,000 clones, roughly 80% of them appearing once. Sequencing input: PBMCs. Receptors originate from a male donor in good health and CMV-seronegative.

The chain uses TRBV5-1 and TRBJ2-3; tentative D call: TRBD2 (6 bases). V lost 0 bases, J lost 2 bases, and 16 bases lay in between. This CDR3 is built from 17 residues. The germline gives CDR1 SGHRS, CDR2 YFSETQ. CDR3 coding DNA: TGCGCCAGCAGCTTGGTAGACGGGAGACTCGACACAGATACGCAGTATTTT. Translated, it gives CASSLVDGRLDTDTQYF.

This clone was counted between two and nine times. J is TRBJ1-2 and V is TRBV29-1; 9 nucleotides align to TRBD1. CDR3 length equals 12 residues. J was trimmed by 4 bases and V by 7 bases; bases with no gene match: 4. Germline CDR1 reads SQVTM; CDR2 reads ANQGSEA. As DNA, the CDR3 is TGCAGCGCGGGACAGGGCGCCTATGGCTACACCTTC. Protein product: CSAGQGAYGYTF.

The chain combines TRBV9 with TRBJ1-4; D is undetermined. V was pared by 0 bases and J by 3 bases, with 12 bases between. This CDR3 region has 16 residues. Germline V gene data show CDR1 as SGDLS and CDR2 as YYNGEE. The CDR3 sequence is CASSVGPLAANEKLFF. The CDR3 DNA reads as TGTGCCAGCAGCGTAGGTCCACTTGCGGCTAATGAAAAACTGTTTTTT.

This clone has a handful of counts. This chain links TRBV6-1 with TRBJ2-3; D is possibly TRBD2 (5 bases). Germline CDR1 reads MNHNS; CDR2 reads SASEGT. This CDR3 has 15 amino acids. Trimming pared 6 bases from V and 0 bases from J, leaving 13 bases between. CDR3 protein: CASRLALPSTDTQYF. CDR3 DNA sequence: TGTGCCAGCAGGCTAGCCTTACCTAGCACAGATACGCAGTATTTT.

This clone was seen a handful of times. The chain combines TRBV6-5 with TRBJ1-5, with 8 positions matching TRBD1. V dropped 5 bases and J dropped 5; count of bases not matched to a gene: 5. This CDR3 has 14 amino acids. The germline gives CDR1 MNHEY, CDR2 SVGAGI. CDR3 in amino acids: CASSIGQGYQPQHF. Written as DNA, the CDR3 is TGTGCCAGCAGTATTGGACAGGGTTATCAGCCCCAGCATTTT.

The rearrangement uses TRBV27 and TRBJ2-3; D not certain. Germline V gene data show CDR1 as MNHEY and CDR2 as SMNVEV (reference sequence). Between the trimmed V and J ends, which lost 6 bases and 5 bases, there was a span of 6 bases. This CDR3 has 11 amino acids. DNA of the CDR3: TGTGCCAGCAGCCGGTTAGATACGCAGTATTTT. Its translation: CASSRLDTQYF.

The chain carries TRBV6-5 and TRBJ2-5, with TRBD2 identical over 11 bases. The CDR3 extends over 15 amino acids. With 7 bases clipped from V and 5 bases from J, the junction kept 9 bases outside the gene matches. CDR1 is MNHEY, CDR2 SVGAGI, per germline. CDR3 in amino acids: CASTKTSGGSETQYF. The CDR3 DNA is TGTGCCAGCACTAAAACTAGCGGGGGTTCGGAGACCCAGTACTTC.

This chain connects TRBV30 to TRBJ2-7; TRBD2 matches at 7 bases. The V gene end was trimmed by 3 bases and the J gene end by 0 bases; junction bases not matched to a gene: 8. The CDR3 has 15 residues. CDR1 is GTSNPN, CDR2 SVGIG, per germline (reference sequence). CDR3 nucleotide sequence: TGTGCCTGGAGCGGAGCGGGGCCCCTCTCCTACGAGCAGTACTTC. As protein: CAWSGAGPLSYEQYF. The full variable domain, in which reference TRBV30 and TRBJ2-7 provide the parts outside the CDR3, is SQTIHQWPATLVQPVGSPLSLECTVEGTSNPNLYWYRQAAGRGLQLLFYSVGIGQISSEVPQNLSASRPQDRQFILSSKKLLLSDSGFYLCAWSGAGPLSYEQYFGPGTRLTVT.

This chain joins TRBV7-2 and TRBJ2-7; TRBD2 matches 12 bases. The germline V gene encodes CDR1 SGHTA and CDR2 FQGNSA. V was pared by 5 bases and J by 2 bases, with 10 bases of the junction left unmatched. The CDR3 is made up of 17 amino acids. The chain's CDR3 is CASSRGASGGATYEQYF. The DNA for the CDR3 is TGTGCCAGCAGCAGAGGGGCTAGCGGGGGGGCGACCTACGAGCAGTACTTC.

The V gene is TRBV5-1, the J gene TRBJ1-2, with D possibly matching TRBD1 (5 bases). The V gene lost 0 bases and the J gene lost 3 bases, with 9 bases spanning the gap. Germline values: CDR1 SGHRS, CDR2 YFSETQ. The CDR3 totals 14 residues. CDR3 nucleotide sequence: TGCGCCAGCAGCTTGGGCAGGGTAGACTATGGCTACACCTTC. Encoded protein: CASSLGRVDYGYTF.

The chain recombines TRBV19 with TRBJ1-5, with D maybe TRBD1 (5 bases). Per the germline V gene, CDR1 is LNHDA and CDR2 is SQIVND (reference sequence). This CDR3 spans 15 amino acids. V dropped 4 bases and J dropped 2 bases, with 12 bases sitting between them. The CDR3 reads CASSNWGDGNQPQHF. CDR3 nucleotide sequence: TGTGCCAGTAGTAATTGGGGGGACGGCAATCAGCCCCAGCATTTT.

The V gene is TRBV7-8, the J gene TRBJ2-7; 9 positions match TRBD2. The end of the DNA aligns better with TRBJ2-5, so the J call may be wrong. The CDR3 has 14 amino acids. Germline CDR1 and CDR2: SGHVS and FQNEAQ. DNA for the CDR3: TGTGCCAGCAGCCCTAGCGGGGTCCAAGAGACCCAGTACTTC. Translated, it gives CASSPSGVQETQYF.

In this sample, this clone turned up many times. This rearrangement joins TRBV6-4 to TRBJ2-6; weak D call: TRBD1 (6 bases). Deletions cut 2 bases from V and 4 bases from J, with 12 bases between. The CDR3 runs 16 residues. Germline V gene sequence: CDR1 MRHNA, CDR2 SNTAGT. CDR3 nucleotide sequence: TGTGCCAGCAGTGACACCGGGACAACAGGGGCCAACGTCCTGACTTTC. Residues: CASSDTGTTGANVLTF.

The sample holds one count of this clone. The V call is TRBV4-2, the J call TRBJ2-5; 8 nucleotides align to TRBD1. J lost 5 bases, V lost 1 base, and 6 bases had no gene match. Germline lookup yields CDR1 LGHNA and CDR2 YNFKEQ. The CDR3 totals 15 residues. This chain's CDR3 is CASSQAGTGRETQYF. Written as DNA, the CDR3 is TGTGCCAGCAGCCAAGCCGGGACAGGTCGTGAGACCCAGTACTTC.

This clone occurred once. The chain uses TRBV10-1 and TRBJ2-5, with 9 bases matching TRBD1. The CDR3 totals 15 residues. The V segment lost 2 bases and the J segment 2 bases; nucleotides outside the gene matches: 3. Germline CDR1 WNHNN, CDR2 SYGVQD (reference sequence). CDR3 sequence reads: CASSERGTGQETQYF. In nucleotides, the CDR3 is TGCGCCAGCAGTGAGCGGGGGACAGGGCAAGAGACCCAGTACTTC.